Detailed here is one TCR beta chain. No antigen is known for it. The data stem from a study of early T cells in non-severe SARS-CoV-2 infection. Turning to the study itself: Unpaired chains resulted from sequencing bulk RNA of unsorted whole blood.

General study findings and limits: Sequences matched to VDJdb favored anti-spike CD8 responses, while private and CD4 specificities were missed.

V was clipped by 7 bases and J by 5 bases; unmatched bases: 8. The CDR3 is 13 residues long. The germline V gene has CDR1 SQVTM and CDR2 ANQGSEA. The protocol attached unique molecular identifiers to individual cDNA molecules. MiXCR, applied by TCRdb to the 5' RACE reads, yields one record per CDR3 protein. The top ten hold 1.7% of the sample, which has roughly 61,000 distinct CDR3 sequences, 10% to 14% seen once. This chain links TRBV29-1 with TRBJ2-3; 8 nucleotides line up with TRBD1. Sequencing input: whole blood. The clonotype originates from an adult who was a healthcare worker with PCR-confirmed SARS-CoV-2 infection or an uninfected control (not recorded which). The CDR3 DNA is TGCAGCGCCATCAGGGGGCGGAAAGATACGCAGTATTTT. This gives the protein CSAIRGRKDTQYF.